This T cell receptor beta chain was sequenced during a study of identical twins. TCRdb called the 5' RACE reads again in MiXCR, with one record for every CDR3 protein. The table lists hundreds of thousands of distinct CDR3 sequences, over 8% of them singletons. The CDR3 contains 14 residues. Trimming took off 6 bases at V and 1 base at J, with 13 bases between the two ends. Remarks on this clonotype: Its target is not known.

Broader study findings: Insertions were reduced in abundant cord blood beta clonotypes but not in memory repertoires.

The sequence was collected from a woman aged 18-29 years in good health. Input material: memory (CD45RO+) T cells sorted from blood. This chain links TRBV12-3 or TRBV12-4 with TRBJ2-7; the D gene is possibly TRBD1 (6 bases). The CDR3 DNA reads TGTGCCAGCAGCCCCCTAGGGACATCCTACGAGCAGTACTTC. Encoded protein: CASSPLGTSYEQYF.